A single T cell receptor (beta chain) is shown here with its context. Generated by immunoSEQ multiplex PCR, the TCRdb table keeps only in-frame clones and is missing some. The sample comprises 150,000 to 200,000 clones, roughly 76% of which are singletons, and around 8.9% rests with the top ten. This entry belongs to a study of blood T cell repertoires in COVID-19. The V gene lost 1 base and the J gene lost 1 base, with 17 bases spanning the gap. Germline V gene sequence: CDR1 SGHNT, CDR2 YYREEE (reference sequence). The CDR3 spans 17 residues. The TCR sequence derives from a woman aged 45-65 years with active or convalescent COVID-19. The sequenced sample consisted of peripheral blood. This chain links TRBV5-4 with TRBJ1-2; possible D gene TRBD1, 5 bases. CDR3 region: CASSLSGRVDVNYGYTF. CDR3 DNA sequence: TGTGCCAGCAGCTTGTCCGGCAGGGTAGACGTTAACTATGGCTACACCTTC.